The source of this TCR beta chain is a study of a mutant IDH1 vaccine in newly diagnosed glioma. For the study at large: Mean patient age was about 40 years; roughly 62% were male and around 38% female. Patients previously underwent radiotherapy, temozolomide, or both, and most underwent both.

TCRdb's table, derived via immunoSEQ multiplex PCR, lists solely in-frame clones and lacks some. The profile shows roughly 99,000 clones, roughly 89% of them singletons. Notes on this clone: What it recognizes is unknown.

As to time point: baseline, week 1 (first vaccination visit). Specified treatment: pre-vaccination baseline after standard-of-care therapy. The astrocytomas were IDH1-mutant, ATRX-negative, and WHO grade 3 or 4. Germline values: CDR1 SGHRS, CDR2 YFSETQ. V lost 0 bases, J lost 4 bases, and 13 bases stayed unmatched. The CDR3 loop spans 17 amino acids. Findings and limits, study-wide: Seemingly, top peripheral T cell clonotype changes bore no relation to pseudoprogression.

The receptor's source is a woman aged 45-65 years with glioma. This chain connects TRBV5-1 to TRBJ2-7, with 7 nucleotides matching TRBD1. The source was PBMCs, collected from a glioma patient treated with radiotherapy, temozolomide or both. The CDR3 DNA reads TGCGCCAGCAGCTTGGCCTGGGCCAGGGGGAATTGGTACGAGCAGTACTTC. Translation: CASSLAWARGNWYEQYF.